What follows describes a single TCR beta chain. CDR1 and CDR2 from the germline V gene are SGHTA and FQGTGA. This CDR3 contains 13 residues. Trimming stripped 6 bases from V and 5 bases from J, with 13 bases between. Here immunoSEQ multiplex PCR was the method, and the copy in TCRdb shows in-frame clones only, minus some. This repertoire shows over 200,000 clones, roughly 89% found once; its top ten account for 4%. The data stem from a study of blood T cell repertoires in COVID-19. The overall study: The analysed material was cDNA or gDNA that came from T cells, B-cell-depleted T cells, or PBMCs.

Clinical history reported by participants formed the basis on which cohorts were assigned. The chain couples TRBV7-3 to TRBJ2-5; D not certain. The sequenced material came from PBMCs or T cells enriched from blood (not recorded which). The origin of this receptor is a woman between 25 and 40 years old with acute COVID-19. The CDR3 region has the DNA TGTGCCAGCAGGGCCCCTAGATCGGAGACCCAGTACTTC. This encodes CASRAPRSETQYF.